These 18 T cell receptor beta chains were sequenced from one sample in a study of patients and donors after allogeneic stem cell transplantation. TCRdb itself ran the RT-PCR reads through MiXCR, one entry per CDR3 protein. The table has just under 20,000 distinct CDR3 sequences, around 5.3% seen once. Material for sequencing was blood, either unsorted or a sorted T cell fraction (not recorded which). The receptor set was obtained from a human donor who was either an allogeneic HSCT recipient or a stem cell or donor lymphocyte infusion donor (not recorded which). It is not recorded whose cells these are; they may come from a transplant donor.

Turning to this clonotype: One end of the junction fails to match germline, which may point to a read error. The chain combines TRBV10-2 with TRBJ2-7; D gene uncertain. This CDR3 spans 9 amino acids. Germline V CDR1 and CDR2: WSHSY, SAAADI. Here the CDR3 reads CASFSGPNF. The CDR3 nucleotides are TGCGCCAGTTTTTCCGGGCCCAACTTC.

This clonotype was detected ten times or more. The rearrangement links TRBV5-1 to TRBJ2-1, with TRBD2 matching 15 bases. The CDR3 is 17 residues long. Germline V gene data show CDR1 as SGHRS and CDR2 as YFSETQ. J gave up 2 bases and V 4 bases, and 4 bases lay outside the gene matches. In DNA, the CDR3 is TGCGCCAGCAGCGCAAGGACTAGCGGGGGGGCCTACAATGAGCAGTTCTTC. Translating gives CASSARTSGGAYNEQFF.

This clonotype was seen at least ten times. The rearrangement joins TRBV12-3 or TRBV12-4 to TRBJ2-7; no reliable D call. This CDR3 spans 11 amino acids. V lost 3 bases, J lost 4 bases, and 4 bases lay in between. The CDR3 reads CASSFQYEQYF. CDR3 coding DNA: TGTGCCAGCAGTTTTCAGTACGAGCAGTACTTC.

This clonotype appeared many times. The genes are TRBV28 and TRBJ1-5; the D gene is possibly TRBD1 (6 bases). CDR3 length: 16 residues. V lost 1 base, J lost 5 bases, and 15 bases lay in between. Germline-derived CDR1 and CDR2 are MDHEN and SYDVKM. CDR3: CASSLSLGQRYQPQHF. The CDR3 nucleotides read TGTGCCAGCAGTTTATCCCTAGGACAGCGCTATCAGCCCCAGCATTTT. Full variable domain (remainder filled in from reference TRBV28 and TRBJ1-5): DVKVTQSSRYLVKRTGEKVFLECVQDMDHENMFWYRQDPGLGLRLIYFSYDVKMKEKGDIPEGYSVSREKKERFSLILESASTNQTSMYLCASSLSLGQRYQPQHFGDGTRLSIL.

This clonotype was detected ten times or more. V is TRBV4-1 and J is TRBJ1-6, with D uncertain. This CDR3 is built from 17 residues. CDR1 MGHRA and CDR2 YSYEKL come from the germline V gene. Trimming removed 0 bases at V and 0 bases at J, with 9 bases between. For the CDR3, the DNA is TGCGCCAGCAGCCAAGATTGGTGGAGCTCCTATAATTCACCCCTCCACTTT. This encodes CASSQDWWSSYNSPLHF.

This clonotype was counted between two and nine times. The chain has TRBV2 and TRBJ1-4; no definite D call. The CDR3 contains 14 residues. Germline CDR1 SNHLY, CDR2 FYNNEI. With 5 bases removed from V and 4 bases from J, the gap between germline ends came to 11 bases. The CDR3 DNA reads TGTGCCAGCAGTCCTGACGGCCGTAATGAAAAACTGTTTTTT. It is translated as CASSPDGRNEKLFF.

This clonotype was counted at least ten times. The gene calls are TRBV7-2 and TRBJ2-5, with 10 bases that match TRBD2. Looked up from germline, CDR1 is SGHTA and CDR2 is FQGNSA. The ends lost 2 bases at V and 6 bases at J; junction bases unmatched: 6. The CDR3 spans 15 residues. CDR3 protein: CASSLSGGAEKTQYF. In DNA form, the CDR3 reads TGTGCCAGCAGCTTAAGCGGGGGGGCAGAAAAGACCCAGTACTTC.

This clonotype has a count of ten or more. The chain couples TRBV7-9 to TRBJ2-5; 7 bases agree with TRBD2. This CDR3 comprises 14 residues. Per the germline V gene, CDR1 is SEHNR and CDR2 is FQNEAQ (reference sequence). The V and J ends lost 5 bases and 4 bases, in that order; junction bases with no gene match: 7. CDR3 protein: CASSVGRGVETQYF. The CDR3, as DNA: TGTGCCAGCAGCGTCGGTCGGGGGGTAGAGACCCAGTACTTC.

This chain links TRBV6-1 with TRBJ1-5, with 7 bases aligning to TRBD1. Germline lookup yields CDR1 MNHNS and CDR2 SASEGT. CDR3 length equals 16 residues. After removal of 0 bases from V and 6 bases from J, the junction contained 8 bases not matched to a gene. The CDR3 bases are TGTGCCAGCAGTGAAGCGCAGGGGGTGTCCACTCAGCCCCAGCATTTT. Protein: CASSEAQGVSTQPQHF.

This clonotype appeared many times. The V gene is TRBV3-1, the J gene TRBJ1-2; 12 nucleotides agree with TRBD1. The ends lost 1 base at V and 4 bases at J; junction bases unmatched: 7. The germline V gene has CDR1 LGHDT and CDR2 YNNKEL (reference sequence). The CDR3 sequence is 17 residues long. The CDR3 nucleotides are TGTGCCAGCAGCCAAGCGGGGACAGGGGGCGCCGGCTATGGCTACACCTTC. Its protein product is CASSQAGTGGAGYGYTF.

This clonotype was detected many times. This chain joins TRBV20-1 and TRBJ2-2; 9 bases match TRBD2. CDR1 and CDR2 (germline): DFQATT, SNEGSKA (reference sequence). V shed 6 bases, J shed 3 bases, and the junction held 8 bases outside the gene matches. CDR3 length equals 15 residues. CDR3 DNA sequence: TGCAGTGCGGGGCTAGCGGGGCTCGACACCGGGGAGCTGTTTTTT. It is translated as CSAGLAGLDTGELFF.

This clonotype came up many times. The CDR3 coding sequence is TGCAGTGCTAGAGATAACCACCGGTATAATTCACCCCTCCACTTT. Protein: CSARDNHRYNSPLHF. The chain carries TRBV20-1 and TRBJ1-6; D gene ambiguous. Trimming shortened V by 0 bases and J by 4 bases, and 10 bases separated the two germline ends. The germline CDR1 and CDR2 sequences are DFQATT and SNEGSKA (reference sequence). The CDR3 loop spans 15 amino acids.

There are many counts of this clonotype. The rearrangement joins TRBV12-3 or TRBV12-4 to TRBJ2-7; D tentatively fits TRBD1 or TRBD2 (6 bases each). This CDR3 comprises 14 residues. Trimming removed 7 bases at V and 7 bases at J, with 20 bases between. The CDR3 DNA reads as TGTGCCAGCAACCGATGGGGGGCCCGTGAGGAGCAGTACTTC. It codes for CASNRWGAREEQYF.

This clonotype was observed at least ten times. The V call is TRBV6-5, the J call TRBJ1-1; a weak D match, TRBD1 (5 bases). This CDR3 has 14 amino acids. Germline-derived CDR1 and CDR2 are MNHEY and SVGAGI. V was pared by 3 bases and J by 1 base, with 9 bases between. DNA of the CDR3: TGTGCCAGCAGTTATGGAAGGGGGAACACTGAAGCTTTCTTT. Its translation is CASSYGRGNTEAFF.

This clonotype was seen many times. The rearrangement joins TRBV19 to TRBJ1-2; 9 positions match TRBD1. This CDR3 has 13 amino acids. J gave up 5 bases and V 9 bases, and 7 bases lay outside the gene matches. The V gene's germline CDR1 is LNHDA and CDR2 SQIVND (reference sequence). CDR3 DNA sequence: TGTGCCAGCCAGGGACAGGGCGCTTATGGCTACACCTTC. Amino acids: CASQGQGAYGYTF.

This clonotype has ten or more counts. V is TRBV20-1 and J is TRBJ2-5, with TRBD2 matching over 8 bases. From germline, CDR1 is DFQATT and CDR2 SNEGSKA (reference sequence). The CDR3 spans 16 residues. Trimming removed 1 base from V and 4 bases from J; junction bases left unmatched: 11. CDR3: CSARGIEGLVGETQYF. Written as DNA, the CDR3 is TGCAGTGCTAGAGGCATTGAGGGACTAGTAGGAGAGACCCAGTACTTC.

In nucleotides, the CDR3 is TGTGCCAGCTCACCTTCCACAGGGGGCACCGGGGAGCTGTTTTTT. Translation gives CASSPSTGGTGELFF. The rearrangement joins TRBV18 to TRBJ2-2; 8 bases agree with TRBD1. Germline assignment: CDR1 KGHSH and CDR2 LQKENI. There are 15 residues in the CDR3. V shed 3 bases and J 4 bases; nucleotides not matched to a gene: 4.

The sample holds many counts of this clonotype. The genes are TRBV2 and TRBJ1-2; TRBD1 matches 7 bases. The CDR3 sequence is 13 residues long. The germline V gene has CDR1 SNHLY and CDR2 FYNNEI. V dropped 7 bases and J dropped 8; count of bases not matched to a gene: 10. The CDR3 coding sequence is TGTGCCAGCACCCCGGACAGGTTCAGAGGCTACACCTTC. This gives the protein CASTPDRFRGYTF.